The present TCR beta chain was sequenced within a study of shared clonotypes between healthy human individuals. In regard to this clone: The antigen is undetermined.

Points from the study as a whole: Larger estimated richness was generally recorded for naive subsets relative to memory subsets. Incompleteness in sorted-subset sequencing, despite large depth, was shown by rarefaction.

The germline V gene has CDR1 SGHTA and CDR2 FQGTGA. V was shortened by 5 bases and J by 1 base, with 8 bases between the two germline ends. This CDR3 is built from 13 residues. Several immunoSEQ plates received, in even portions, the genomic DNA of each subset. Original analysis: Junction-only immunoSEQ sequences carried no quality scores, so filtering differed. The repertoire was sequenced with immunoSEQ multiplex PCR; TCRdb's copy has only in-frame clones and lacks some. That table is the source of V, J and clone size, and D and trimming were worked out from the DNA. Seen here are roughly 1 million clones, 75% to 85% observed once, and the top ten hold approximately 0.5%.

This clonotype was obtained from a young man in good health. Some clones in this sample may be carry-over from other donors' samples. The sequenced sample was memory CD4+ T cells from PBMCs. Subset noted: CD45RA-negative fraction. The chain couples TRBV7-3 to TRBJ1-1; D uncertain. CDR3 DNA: TGTGCCAGCAGCCCCCAGGCGAACACTGAAGCTTTCTTT. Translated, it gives CASSPQANTEAFF.